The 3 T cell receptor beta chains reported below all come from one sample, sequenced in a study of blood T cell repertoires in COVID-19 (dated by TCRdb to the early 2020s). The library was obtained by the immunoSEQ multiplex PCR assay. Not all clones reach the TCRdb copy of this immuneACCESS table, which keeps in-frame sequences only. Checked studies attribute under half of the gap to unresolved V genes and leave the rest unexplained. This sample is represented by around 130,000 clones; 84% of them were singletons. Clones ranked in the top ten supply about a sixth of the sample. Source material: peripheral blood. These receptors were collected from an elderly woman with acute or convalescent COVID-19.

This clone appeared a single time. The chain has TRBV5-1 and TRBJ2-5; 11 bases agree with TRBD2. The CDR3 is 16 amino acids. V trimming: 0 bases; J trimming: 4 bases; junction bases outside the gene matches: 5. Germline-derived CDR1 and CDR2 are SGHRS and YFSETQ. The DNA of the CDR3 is TGCGCCAGCAGCTTGGCCCGCCTAGCGGGGGGAGAGACCCAGTACTTC. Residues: CASSLARLAGGETQYF.

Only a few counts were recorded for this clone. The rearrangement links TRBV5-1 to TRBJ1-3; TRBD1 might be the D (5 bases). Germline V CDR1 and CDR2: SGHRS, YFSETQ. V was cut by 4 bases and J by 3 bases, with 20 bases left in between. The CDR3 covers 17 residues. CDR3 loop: CASSRWSGGDDGNTIYF. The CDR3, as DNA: TGCGCCAGCAGCCGTTGGAGCGGGGGGGATGATGGAAACACCATATATTTT. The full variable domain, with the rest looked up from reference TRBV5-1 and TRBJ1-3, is KAGVTQTPRYLIKTRGQQVTLSCSPISGHRSVSWYQQTPGQGLQFLFEYFSETQRNKGNFPGRFSGRQFSNSRSEMNVSTLELGDSALYLCASSRWSGGDDGNTIYFGEGSWLTVV.

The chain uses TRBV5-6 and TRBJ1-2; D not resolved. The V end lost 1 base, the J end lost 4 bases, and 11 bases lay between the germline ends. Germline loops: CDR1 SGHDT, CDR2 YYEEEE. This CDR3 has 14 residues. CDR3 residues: CASSLRGGGYGYTF. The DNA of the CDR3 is TGTGCCAGCAGCTTGCGTGGCGGCGGCTATGGCTACACCTTC.